These 11 T cell receptor beta chains were sequenced from one sample in a study of shared clonotypes between healthy human individuals (dated by TCRdb to about 2020). Library creation used the immunoSEQ multiplex PCR assay. Held by TCRdb, this immuneACCESS table contains in-frame sequences only and omits some clones. Under half of the omission traces to an unresolved V gene where checked; the cause of the rest is unknown. The sample table holds 2 million to 2.5 million clones, of which approximately 95% were seen once. The top ten clones comprise 0.39% of the sample. The sequenced sample consisted of naive CD4+ T cells from PBMCs. Interpreted using the paper, the cell subset or site label stands for: CD45RA+ positively selected. The receptor source for this set is a man between 18 and 35 years old in good health. Some clones in this sample may be carry-over from other donors' samples.

J is TRBJ2-7 and V is TRBV5-5, with 7 bases identical to TRBD1. In germline, CDR1 is SGHKS, CDR2 YYEKEE (reference sequence). V trimming: 0 bases; J trimming: 2 bases; junction bases outside the gene matches: 5. The CDR3 contains 15 residues. This chain's CDR3 is CASSLAEGQTYEQYF. The DNA for the CDR3 is TGTGCCAGCAGCTTGGCAGAGGGACAGACCTACGAGCAGTACTTC.

V usage is TRBV11-2 and J usage is TRBJ2-1; the match to TRBD2 covers 10 bases. Trimming cost V 5 bases and J 7 bases; bases outside gene matches: 11. Germline V lookup: CDR1 SGHAT, CDR2 FQNNGV. The CDR3 length is 16 residues. In DNA, the CDR3 is TGTGCCAGCAGCACCTATCAGCGGGAGGGGTTTAATGAGCAGTTCTTC. It is translated as CASSTYQREGFNEQFF.

The rearrangement links TRBV4-1 to TRBJ2-7; 8 nucleotides agree with TRBD2. The germline V gene has CDR1 MGHRA and CDR2 YSYEKL. V shed 0 bases, J shed 0 bases, and the junction held 4 bases outside the gene matches. The CDR3 is 16 residues long. CDR3 in DNA: TGCGCCAGCAGCCAAGATAGCGGGGTAGGCTCCTACGAGCAGTACTTC. As protein: CASSQDSGVGSYEQYF.

V usage is TRBV9 and J usage is TRBJ2-6; D is undetermined. The CDR3 has 14 amino acids. The germline V gene has CDR1 SGDLS and CDR2 YYNGEE. V lost 3 bases, J lost 4 bases, and 8 bases lay in between. This chain's CDR3 is CASSADLGANVLTF. The CDR3 region has the DNA TGTGCCAGCAGCGCCGACCTGGGGGCCAACGTCCTGACTTTC.

Only one count was recorded for this clone. This rearrangement joins TRBV19 to TRBJ2-3, with D uncertain. V dropped 5 bases and J dropped 2 bases, with 8 bases sitting between them. CDR3 size: 13 residues. Germline CDR1 and CDR2: LNHDA and SQIVND (reference sequence). CDR3 sequence reads: CASSYSNTDTQYF. CDR3 bases: TGTGCCAGTAGTTACTCAAACACAGATACGCAGTATTTT.

This clone was seen a single time. V is TRBV18 and J is TRBJ2-7; D not resolved. Germline lookup yields CDR1 KGHSH and CDR2 LQKENI. The V end lost 3 bases, the J end lost 1 base, and 13 bases lay between the germline ends. CDR3 length: 15 amino acids. The CDR3 nucleotides are TGTGCCAGCTCACCTTACAAGGCGATTTCCTACGAGCAGTACTTC. It yields the protein CASSPYKAISYEQYF.

CDR3 residues: CASSPYPGHDYEQYF. The CDR3 DNA is TGTGCCAGCAGCCCGTACCCGGGACACGACTACGAGCAGTACTTC. V is TRBV7-9 and J is TRBJ2-7; D may be TRBD1 (6 bases). Trimming took off 5 bases at V and 3 bases at J, with 17 bases between the two ends. The CDR3 has 15 amino acids. Germline loops: CDR1 SEHNR, CDR2 FQNEAQ (reference sequence).

V and J are TRBV6-1 and TRBJ1-2; D remains unclear. Trimming shortened V by 6 bases and J by 4 bases, and 15 bases separated the two germline ends. Looked up from germline, CDR1 is MNHNS and CDR2 is SASEGT. The length of the CDR3 is 14 residues. As DNA, the CDR3 is TGTGCCAGCAGCTTTCCCAACCTTCTCTATGGCTACACCTTC. It codes for CASSFPNLLYGYTF.

V is TRBV5-1 and J is TRBJ2-4; D uncertain. The CDR3 is made up of 15 amino acids. Per the germline V gene, CDR1 is SGHRS and CDR2 is YFSETQ. Trimming stripped 0 bases from V and 0 bases from J, with 7 bases between. The chain's CDR3 is CASSLDPLAKNIQYF. For the CDR3, the DNA is TGCGCCAGCAGCTTGGACCCGTTAGCCAAAAACATTCAGTACTTC.

The J gene is TRBJ1-1, the V gene TRBV6-1; D ambiguous. Germline CDR1 and CDR2: MNHNS and SASEGT. This CDR3 spans 12 amino acids. V lost 6 bases to trimming and J lost 11 bases, with 16 bases between them. The CDR3 region is CASRDPISAAFF. The CDR3 coding sequence is TGTGCCAGCAGAGACCCTATCTCGGCGGCTTTCTTT.

In the case of this clone: One end of the junction does not line up with germline, which may come from a read error. The rearrangement joins TRBV5-1 to TRBJ1-2; a weak D match, TRBD1 (5 bases). Germline V gene sequence: CDR1 SGHRS, CDR2 YFSETQ. CDR3 length equals 13 residues. CDR3 region: CASSLAHRGKEDF. CDR3 in DNA: TGCGCCAGCAGCTTGGCTCATAGGGGCAAGGAGGACTTC.